A single sample is the source of the 2 T cell receptor beta chains below, sequenced in a study of radiotherapy plus CTLA-4 blockade in lung cancer. The method was immunoSEQ multiplex PCR; TCRdb's version includes in-frame clones alone and lacks a portion of them. The data contain about 45,000 clones, roughly 65% of them singletons. The sample in question was peripheral blood, obtained from a patient treated with radiotherapy plus ipilimumab. These receptors all come from a human donor with non-small cell lung cancer who had a partial response to radiotherapy plus ipilimumab.

This chain connects TRBV19 to TRBJ1-1; maybe TRBD1 (6 bases). V was cut by 7 bases and J by 6 bases, with 12 bases left in between. Germline V gene data show CDR1 as LNHDA and CDR2 as SQIVND (reference sequence). This CDR3 comprises 12 residues. The CDR3 coding sequence is TGTGCCAGTAATATCAGGGGCCCTGAAGCTTTCTTT. It yields the protein CASNIRGPEAFF.

The V call is TRBV6-1, the J call TRBJ1-6; TRBD1 agrees at 9 bases. Germline V gene lookup returns CDR1 MNHNS and CDR2 SASEGT. J was trimmed by 6 bases and V by 2 bases; bases with no gene match: 11. The CDR3 sequence is 18 residues long. CDR3 DNA: TGTGCCAGCAGTGAAAGGAGCCAACAGGGGGCCGGTAATTCACCCCTCCACTTT. It is translated as CASSERSQQGAGNSPLHF.